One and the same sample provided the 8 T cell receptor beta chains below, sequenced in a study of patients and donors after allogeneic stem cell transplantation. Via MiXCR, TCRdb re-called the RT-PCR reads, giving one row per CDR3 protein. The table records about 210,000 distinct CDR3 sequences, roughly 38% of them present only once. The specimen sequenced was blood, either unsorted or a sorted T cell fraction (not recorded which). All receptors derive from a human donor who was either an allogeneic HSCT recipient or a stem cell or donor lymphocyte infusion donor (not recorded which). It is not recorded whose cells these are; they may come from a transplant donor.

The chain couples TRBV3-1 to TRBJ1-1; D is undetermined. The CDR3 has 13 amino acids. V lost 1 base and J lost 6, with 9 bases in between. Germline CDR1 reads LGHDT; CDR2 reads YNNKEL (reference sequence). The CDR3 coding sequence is TGTGCCAGCAGCCAAGGCTCCGGCTCTGAAGCTTTCTTT. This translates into CASSQGSGSEAFF.

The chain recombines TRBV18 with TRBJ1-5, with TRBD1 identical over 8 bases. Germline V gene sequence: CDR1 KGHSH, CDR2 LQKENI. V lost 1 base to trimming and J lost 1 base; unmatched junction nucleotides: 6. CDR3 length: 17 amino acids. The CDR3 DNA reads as TGTGCCAGCTCACCACGGACAGGGAGGGCGAGCAATCAGCCCCAGCATTTT. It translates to CASSPRTGRASNQPQHF.

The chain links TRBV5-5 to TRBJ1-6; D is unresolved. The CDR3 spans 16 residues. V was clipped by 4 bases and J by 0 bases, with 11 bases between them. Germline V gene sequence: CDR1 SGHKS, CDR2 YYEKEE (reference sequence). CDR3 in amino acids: CASSPRSGSYNSPLHF. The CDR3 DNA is TGTGCCAGCAGCCCACGATCAGGCTCCTATAATTCACCCCTCCACTTT.

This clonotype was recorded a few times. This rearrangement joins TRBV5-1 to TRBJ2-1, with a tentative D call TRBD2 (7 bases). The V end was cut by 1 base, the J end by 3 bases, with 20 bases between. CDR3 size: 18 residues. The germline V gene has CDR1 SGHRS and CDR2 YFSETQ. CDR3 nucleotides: TGCGCCAGCAGCTTGCCCGGGGGGCCCCTCGGGGTCTACAATGAGCAGTTCTTC. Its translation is CASSLPGGPLGVYNEQFF.

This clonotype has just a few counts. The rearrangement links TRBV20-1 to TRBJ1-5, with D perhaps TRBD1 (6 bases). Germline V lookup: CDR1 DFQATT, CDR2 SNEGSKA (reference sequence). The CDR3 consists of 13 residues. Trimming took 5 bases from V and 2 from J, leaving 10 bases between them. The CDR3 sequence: CSAYRQGNQPQHF. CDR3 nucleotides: TGCAGTGCTTACAGACAGGGCAATCAGCCCCAGCATTTT.

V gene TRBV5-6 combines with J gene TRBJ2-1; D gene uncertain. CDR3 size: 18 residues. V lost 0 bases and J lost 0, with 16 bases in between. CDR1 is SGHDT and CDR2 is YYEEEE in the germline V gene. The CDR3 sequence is CASSLARRFNPSYNEQFF. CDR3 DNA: TGTGCCAGCAGCTTGGCCCGACGGTTCAACCCCTCCTACAATGAGCAGTTCTTC.

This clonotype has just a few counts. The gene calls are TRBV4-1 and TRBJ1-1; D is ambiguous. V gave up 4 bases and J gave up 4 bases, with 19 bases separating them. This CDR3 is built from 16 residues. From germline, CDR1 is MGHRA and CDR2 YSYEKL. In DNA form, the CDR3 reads TGCGCCAGCAGCCTCAACCCGACGGCGTATGTCACTGAAGCTTTCTTT. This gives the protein CASSLNPTAYVTEAFF.

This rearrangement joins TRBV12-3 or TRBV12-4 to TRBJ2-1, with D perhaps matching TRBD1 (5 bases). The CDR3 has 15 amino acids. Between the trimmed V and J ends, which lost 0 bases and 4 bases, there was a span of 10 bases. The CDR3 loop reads CASSLAHRRYNEQFF. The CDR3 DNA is TGTGCCAGCAGTTTAGCGCACAGGAGATACAATGAGCAGTTCTTC.